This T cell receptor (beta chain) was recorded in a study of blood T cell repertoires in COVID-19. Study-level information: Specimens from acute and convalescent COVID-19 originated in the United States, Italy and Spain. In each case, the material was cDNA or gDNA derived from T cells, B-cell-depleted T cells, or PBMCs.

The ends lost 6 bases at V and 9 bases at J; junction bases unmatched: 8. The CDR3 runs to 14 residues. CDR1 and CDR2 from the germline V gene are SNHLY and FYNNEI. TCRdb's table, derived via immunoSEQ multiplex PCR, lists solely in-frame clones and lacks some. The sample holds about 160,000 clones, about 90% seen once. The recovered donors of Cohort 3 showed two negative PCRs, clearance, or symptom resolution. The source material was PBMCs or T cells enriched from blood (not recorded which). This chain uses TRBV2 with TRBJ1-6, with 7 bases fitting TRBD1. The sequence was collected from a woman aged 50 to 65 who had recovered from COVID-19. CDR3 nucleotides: TGTGCCAGCAGACCCGGACAGGCCAGTTCACCCCTCCACTTT. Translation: CASRPGQASSPLHF.